This is a list of T cell receptor beta chains from one sample in a study of blood T cell repertoires in COVID-19. Here immunoSEQ multiplex PCR was the method, and the copy in TCRdb shows in-frame clones only, minus some. This table holds 150,000 to 200,000 clones, around 80% found once. The sequencing input was peripheral blood. The receptors were sampled from a woman older than 75 with acute or convalescent COVID-19. The CDR3 runs from the conserved cysteine through the conserved F or W. The D gene is left open where the match is weak. For some rows the clone size is stated as once, few or many, or as a class when expanded; others skip it.

V	D	size	J	CDR3	DNA
TRBV5-1	.	.	TRBJ2-1	CASSSEPTRNNEQFF	TGCGCCAGCAGCTCGGAACCAACTAGAAACAATGAGCAGTTCTTC
TRBV15	.	.	TRBJ2-7	CATSSGGRFSYEQYF	TGTGCCACCAGCAGCGGGGGGCGCTTCTCCTACGAGCAGTACTTC
TRBV6-5	.	.	TRBJ1-1	CASSRTTENTEAFF	TGTGCCAGCAGTCGAACAACAGAGAACACTGAAGCTTTCTTT
TRBV14	TRBD2	.	TRBJ2-3	CASVAGSTDTQYF	TGTGCCAGCGTAGCGGGAAGCACAGATACGCAGTATTTT
TRBV19	TRBD1	.	TRBJ1-1	CASSIRGPGGTEAFF	TGTGCCAGTAGTATACGAGGGCCAGGGGGCACTGAAGCTTTCTTT
TRBV19	.	.	TRBJ2-1	CASALEGASYNEQFF	TGTGCCAGTGCGTTGGAGGGAGCGTCCTACAATGAGCAGTTCTTC
TRBV6-6	.	.	TRBJ2-1	CASSNLAGGYNEQFF	TGTGCCAGCAGTAATCTGGCGGGTGGTTACAATGAGCAGTTCTTC
TRBV2	TRBD2	once	TRBJ2-5	CASSLTSGGFQETQYF	TGTGCCAGCAGCCTGACTAGCGGGGGGTTCCAAGAGACCCAGTACTTC
TRBV6-6	TRBD2	.	TRBJ2-1	CASSGFAGASYNEQFF	TGTGCCAGCAGCGGGTTCGCGGGAGCGTCCTACAATGAGCAGTTCTTC
TRBV19	TRBD1	.	TRBJ2-6	CASTRTGLSSGANVLTF	TGTGCCAGTACTCGGACAGGGCTTAGCTCTGGGGCCAACGTCCTGACTTTC
TRBV19	TRBD1	.	TRBJ1-2	CASTAGQGTFGYTF	TGTGCCAGTACCGCCGGACAGGGAACTTTTGGCTACACCTTC
TRBV27	TRBD2	.	TRBJ2-7	CASSLSTSSSYEQYF	TGTGCCAGCAGTTTATCGACTAGCAGCTCCTACGAGCAGTACTTC
TRBV5-1	TRBD1	.	TRBJ2-7	CASSTTGGTYEQYF	TGCGCCAGCAGTACGACAGGGGGCACCTACGAGCAGTACTTC
TRBV6-5	.	once	TRBJ2-7	CASRNGILYEQYF	TGTGCCAGCAGAAACGGGATTTTATACGAGCAGTACTTC
TRBV19	.	.	TRBJ1-1	CASSPGVEGTEAFF	TGTGCCAGTAGTCCAGGGGTCGAGGGCACTGAAGCTTTCTTT
TRBV7-9	.	.	TRBJ2-1	CASSLGGLSAYNEQFF	TGTGCCAGCAGCTTAGGGGGACTGTCCGCCTACAATGAGCAGTTCTTC
TRBV6-7	TRBD2	.	TRBJ2-7	CASSYGGRAVYEQYF	TGTGCCAGCAGTTACGGCGGGAGGGCCGTCTACGAGCAGTACTTC
TRBV30	.	.	TRBJ2-6	CACKSLAGANVLTF	TGTGCCTGCAAGAGTCTTGCTGGGGCCAACGTCCTGACTTTC
TRBV19	TRBD1	once	TRBJ2-3	CASSIGTGATDTQYF	TGTGCCAGTAGTATAGGGACAGGGGCCACAGATACGCAGTATTTT
TRBV28	.	few	TRBJ1-2	CASSLSHINYGYTF	TGTGCCAGCAGTTTAAGTCACATCAACTATGGCTACACCTTC
TRBV28	TRBD1	.	TRBJ2-2	CASSWDRGGTGELFF	TGTGCCAGCAGTTGGGACAGGGGTGGTACCGGGGAGCTGTTTTTT
TRBV19	.	.	TRBJ1-3	CASSIEAASGNTIYF	TGTGCCAGTAGTATTGAGGCCGCCTCTGGAAACACCATATATTTT
TRBV24-1	TRBD2	.	TRBJ2-5	CATSDLRGGGQETQYF	TGTGCCACCAGTGATTTACGGGGGGGCGGACAAGAGACCCAGTACTTC
TRBV6-2/TRBV6-3	.	.	TRBJ2-6	CASSINRAGANVLTF	TGTGCCAGCAGCATAAACAGGGCTGGGGCCAACGTCCTGACTTTC
TRBV19	TRBD1	few	TRBJ2-3	CASSFGQGDTQYF	TGTGCCAGTAGTTTTGGACAGGGCGATACGCAGTATTTT
TRBV5-5	TRBD2	.	TRBJ2-5	CASSAGTSGSYIETQYF	TGTGCCAGCAGTGCCGGGACTAGCGGGAGTTATATAGAGACCCAGTACTTC